Sequencing of this TCR beta chain was carried out in a study of identical twins. General study results and limits: The models gave estimates that fell short of the out-of-frame TCR alpha sharing seen in monozygotic twins. Abundant cord blood beta clonotypes carried fewer insertions; memory repertoires showed none. Excess sharing between twins was weaker in beta out-of-frame sequences.

Through template switching, a universal primer site was introduced, and the cDNA contained unique molecular identifiers. TCRdb analysed the 5' RACE reads with MiXCR anew, one entry per CDR3 protein. Among 1.5 million to 2 million distinct CDR3 sequences listed, about 30% were seen once. Comments on this clonotype: Its antigen is not identified.

In germline, CDR1 is MGHRA, CDR2 YSYEKL. This CDR3 is 14 amino acids long. Trimming took 1 base from V and 4 from J, leaving 8 bases between them. The sample comprised cord blood. This clonotype was obtained from a newborn girl in good health. The chain carries TRBV4-1 and TRBJ1-5; D remains unclear. CDR3 DNA: TGCGCCAGCAGCCAAGGGTGGTTGAATCAGCCCCAGCATTTT. As protein: CASSQGWLNQPQHF.